These T cell receptor beta chains were read from a single sample in a study of blood T cells in healthy people across ages. TCRdb reprocessed the 5' RACE reads with MiXCR, giving one entry per CDR3 protein. The sample consists of 1 million to 1.2 million distinct CDR3 sequences, 35% to 40% of them appearing once. The sequenced material came from blood. The receptors were gathered from a man aged 18 to 30 in good health. Both conserved end residues are part of each CDR3. D genes are given only for firm matches. A row's size may be missing; if present it is once, few, many or a size class.

>TRBJ1-4|.|.|TRBV5-1
CASSWDNEKLFF
TGTGCCAGCAGCTGGGATAACGAAAAACTGTTTTTT
>TRBJ1-1|.|few|TRBV18
CASSPSTGQLEGEAFF
TGTGCCAGCTCACCATCGACAGGACAGCTAGAGGGTGAAGCTTTCTTT
>TRBJ1-1|TRBD1|.|TRBV13
CASSFQPSGTANSEAFF
TGTGCCAGCAGCTTCCAACCCTCCGGGACAGCAAATTCTGAAGCTTTCTTT
>TRBJ2-3|.|few|TRBV7-9
CASVRDLSTDTQYF
TGTGCCAGCGTGAGGGACCTTAGCACAGATACGCAGTATTTT
>TRBJ2-7|.|.|TRBV12-3/TRBV12-4
CASSPLGVSYEQYF
TGTGCCAGCAGTCCCCTGGGCGTTTCCTACGAGCAGTACTTC
>TRBJ2-7|.|.|TRBV20-1
CSARPLGVHEQYF
TGCAGTGCGCGGCCCCTCGGCGTACATGAGCAGTACTTC
>TRBJ2-7|.|few|TRBV7-9
CASSIERTGPYEQYF
TGTGCCAGCAGCATAGAACGAACAGGACCCTACGAGCAGTACTTC
>TRBJ2-7|.|few|TRBV20-1
CSAQGQGGYEQYF
TGCAGTGCCCAAGGGCAGGGAGGCTACGAGCAGTACTTC
>TRBJ2-5|.|once|TRBV20-1
CSARGGWLPQETQYF
TGCAGTGCTAGAGGGGGTTGGTTGCCCCAAGAGACCCAGTACTTC
>TRBJ1-4|.|many|TRBV27
CASSLRRNEKLFF
TGTGCCAGCAGTTTACGCAGGAATGAAAAACTGTTTTTT
>TRBJ1-2|.|few|TRBV5-1
CASSLTRTGYTF
TGCGCCAGCAGCTTGACGCGGACCGGCTACACCTTC
>TRBJ2-1|TRBD1|.|TRBV20-1
CSVTGGSYNEQFF
TGCAGCGTAACAGGGGGCAGTTACAATGAGCAGTTCTTC
>TRBJ1-1|TRBD1|.|TRBV30
CAWRLYRGLNTEAFF
TGTGCCTGGAGGTTATACAGGGGGCTAAACACTGAAGCTTTCTTT
>TRBJ2-7|.|few|TRBV15
CATSRDMAGSYEQYF
TGTGCCACCAGCAGAGATATGGCAGGATCCTACGAGCAGTACTTC